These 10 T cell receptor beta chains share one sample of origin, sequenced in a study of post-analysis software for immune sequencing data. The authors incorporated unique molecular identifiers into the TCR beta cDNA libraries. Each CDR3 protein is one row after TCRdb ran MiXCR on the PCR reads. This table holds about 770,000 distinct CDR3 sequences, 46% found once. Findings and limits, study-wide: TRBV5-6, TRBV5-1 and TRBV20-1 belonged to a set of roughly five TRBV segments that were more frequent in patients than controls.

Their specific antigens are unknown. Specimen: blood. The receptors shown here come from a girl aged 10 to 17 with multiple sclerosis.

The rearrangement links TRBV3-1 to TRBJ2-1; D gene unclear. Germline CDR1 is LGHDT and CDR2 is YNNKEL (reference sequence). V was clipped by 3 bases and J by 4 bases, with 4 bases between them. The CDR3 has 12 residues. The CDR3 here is CASSQLYNEQFF. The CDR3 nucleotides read TGTGCCAGCAGCCAGCTTTACAATGAGCAGTTCTTC.

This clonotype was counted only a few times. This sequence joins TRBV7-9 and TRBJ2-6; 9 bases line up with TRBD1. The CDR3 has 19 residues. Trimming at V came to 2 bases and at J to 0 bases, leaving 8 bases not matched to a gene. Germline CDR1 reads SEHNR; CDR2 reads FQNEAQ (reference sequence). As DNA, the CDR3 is TGTGCCAGCAGCTTATCCTGGACAGGGGCAACCTCTGGGGCCAACGTCCTGACTTTC. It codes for CASSLSWTGATSGANVLTF.

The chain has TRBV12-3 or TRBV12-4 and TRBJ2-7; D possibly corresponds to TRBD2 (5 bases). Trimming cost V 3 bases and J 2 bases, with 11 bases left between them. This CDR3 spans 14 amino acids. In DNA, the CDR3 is TGTGCCAGCAGTTTTAGGGCGGGTGCCTACGAGCAGTACTTC. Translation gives CASSFRAGAYEQYF.

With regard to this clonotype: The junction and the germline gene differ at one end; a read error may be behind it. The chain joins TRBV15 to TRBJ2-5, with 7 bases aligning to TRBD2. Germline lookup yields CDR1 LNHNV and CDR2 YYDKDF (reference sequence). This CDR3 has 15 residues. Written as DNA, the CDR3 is TGTGCCACCGGCAGAGGTGGGGAGGGTCAAGAGACCCAGTACTTC. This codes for CATGRGGEGQETQYF. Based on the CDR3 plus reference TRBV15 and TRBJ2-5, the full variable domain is DAMVIQNPRYQVTQFGKPVTLSCSQTLNHNVMYWYQQKSSQAPKLLFHYYDKDFNNEADTPDNFQSRRPNTSFCFLDIRSPGLGDTAMYLCATGRGGEGQETQYFGPGTRLLVL.

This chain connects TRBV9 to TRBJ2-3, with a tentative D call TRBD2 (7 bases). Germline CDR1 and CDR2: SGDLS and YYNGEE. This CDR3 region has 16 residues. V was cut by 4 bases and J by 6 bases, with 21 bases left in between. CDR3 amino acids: CASSSRGAGEADTQYF. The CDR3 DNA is TGTGCCAGCAGCTCTCGGGGGGCGGGAGAAGCTGATACGCAGTATTTT.

CDR3 amino acids: CASSSYPPRDRDDEQYF. The CDR3 DNA sequence: TGTGCCAGCAGTTCGTATCCCCCCAGAGACAGGGACGACGAGCAGTACTTC. The rearrangement links TRBV28 to TRBJ2-5, with 7 positions matching TRBD1. The J call may be faulty, since TRBJ2-7 better matches the DNA end. The CDR3 is 17 amino acids. CDR1 is MDHEN, CDR2 SYDVKM, per germline.

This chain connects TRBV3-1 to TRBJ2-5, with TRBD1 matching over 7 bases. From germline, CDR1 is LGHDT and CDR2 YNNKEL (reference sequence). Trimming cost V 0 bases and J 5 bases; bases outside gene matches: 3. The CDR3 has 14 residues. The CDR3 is CASSQEDRRETQYF. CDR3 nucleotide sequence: TGTGCCAGCAGCCAAGAGGACAGGAGGGAGACCCAGTACTTC.

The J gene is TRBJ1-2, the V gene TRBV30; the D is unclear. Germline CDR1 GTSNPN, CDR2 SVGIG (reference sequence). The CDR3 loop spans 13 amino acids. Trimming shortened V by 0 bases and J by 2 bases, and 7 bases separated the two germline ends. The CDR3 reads CAWSVQLNYGYTF. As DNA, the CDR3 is TGTGCCTGGAGTGTACAGCTCAACTATGGCTACACCTTC.

The CDR3 is CASSQNPLPNTGELFF. The CDR3 DNA sequence: TGCGCCAGCAGCCAAAATCCTCTTCCGAACACCGGGGAGCTGTTTTTT. This chain links TRBV4-3 with TRBJ2-2; the D is unclear. The CDR3 extends over 16 amino acids. Germline CDR1 LGHNA, CDR2 YSLEER. V gave up 2 bases and J gave up 0 bases, with 10 bases separating them.

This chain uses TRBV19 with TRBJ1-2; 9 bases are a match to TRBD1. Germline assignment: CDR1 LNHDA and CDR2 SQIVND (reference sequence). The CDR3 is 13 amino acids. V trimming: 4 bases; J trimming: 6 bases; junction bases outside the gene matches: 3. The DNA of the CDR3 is TGTGCCAGTAGTAAGGGGACAGGGAATGGCTACACCTTC. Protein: CASSKGTGNGYTF.